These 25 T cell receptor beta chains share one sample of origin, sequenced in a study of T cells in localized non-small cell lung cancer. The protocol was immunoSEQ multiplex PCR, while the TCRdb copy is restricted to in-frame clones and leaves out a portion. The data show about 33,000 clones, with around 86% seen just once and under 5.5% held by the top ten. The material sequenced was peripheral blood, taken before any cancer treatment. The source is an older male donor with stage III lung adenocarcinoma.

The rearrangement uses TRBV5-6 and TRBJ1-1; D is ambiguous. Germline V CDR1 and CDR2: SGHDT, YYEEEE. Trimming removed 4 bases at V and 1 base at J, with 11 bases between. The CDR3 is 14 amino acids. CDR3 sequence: CASSLPAANTEAFF. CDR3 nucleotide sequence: TGTGCCAGCAGCCTGCCGGCAGCGAACACTGAAGCTTTCTTT. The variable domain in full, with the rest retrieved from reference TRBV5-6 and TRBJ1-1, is DAGVTQSPTHLIKTRGQQVTLRCSPKSGHDTVSWYQQALGQGPQFIFQYYEEEERQRGNFPDRFSGHQFPNYSSELNVNALLLGDSALYLCASSLPAANTEAFFGQGTRLTVV.

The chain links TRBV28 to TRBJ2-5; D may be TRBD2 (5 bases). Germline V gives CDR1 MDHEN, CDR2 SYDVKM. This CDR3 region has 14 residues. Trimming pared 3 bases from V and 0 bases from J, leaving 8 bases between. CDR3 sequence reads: CASSFRRYQETQYF. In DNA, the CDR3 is TGTGCCAGCAGTTTCAGGAGGTACCAAGAGACCCAGTACTTC.

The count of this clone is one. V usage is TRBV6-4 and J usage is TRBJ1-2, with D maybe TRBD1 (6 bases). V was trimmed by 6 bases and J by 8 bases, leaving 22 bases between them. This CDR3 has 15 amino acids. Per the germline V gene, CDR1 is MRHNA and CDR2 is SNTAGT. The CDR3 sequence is CASRRQEGAYYGYTF. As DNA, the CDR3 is TGTGCCAGCAGAAGACAGGAGGGCGCCTATTACGGCTACACCTTC.

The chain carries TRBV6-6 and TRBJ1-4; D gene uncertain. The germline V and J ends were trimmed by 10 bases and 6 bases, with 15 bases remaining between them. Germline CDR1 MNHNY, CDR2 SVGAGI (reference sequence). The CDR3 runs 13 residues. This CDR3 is CATQANPYEKLFF. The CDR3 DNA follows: TGTGCCACCCAAGCAAATCCTTATGAAAAACTGTTTTTT.

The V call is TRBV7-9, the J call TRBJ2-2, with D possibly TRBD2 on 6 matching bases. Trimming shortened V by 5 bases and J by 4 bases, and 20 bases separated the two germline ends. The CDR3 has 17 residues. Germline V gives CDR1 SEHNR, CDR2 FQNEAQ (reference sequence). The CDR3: CASSQSLARGPTGELFF. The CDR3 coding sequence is TGTGCCAGCAGCCAATCGCTGGCGCGGGGCCCCACCGGGGAGCTGTTTTTT.

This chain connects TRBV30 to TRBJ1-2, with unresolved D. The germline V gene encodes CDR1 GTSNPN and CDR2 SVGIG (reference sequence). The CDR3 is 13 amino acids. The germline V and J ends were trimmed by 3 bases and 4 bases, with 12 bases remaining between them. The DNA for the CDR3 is TGTGCCTGGAGCGCTCAGAGATTCTATGGCTACACCTTC. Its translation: CAWSAQRFYGYTF.

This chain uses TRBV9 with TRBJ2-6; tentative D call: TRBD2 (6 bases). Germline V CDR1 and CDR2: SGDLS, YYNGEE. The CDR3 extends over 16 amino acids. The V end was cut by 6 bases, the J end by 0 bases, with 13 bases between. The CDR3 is CASKSGRSSGANVLTF. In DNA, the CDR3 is TGTGCCAGCAAGAGCGGGCGAAGCTCTGGGGCCAACGTCCTGACTTTC.

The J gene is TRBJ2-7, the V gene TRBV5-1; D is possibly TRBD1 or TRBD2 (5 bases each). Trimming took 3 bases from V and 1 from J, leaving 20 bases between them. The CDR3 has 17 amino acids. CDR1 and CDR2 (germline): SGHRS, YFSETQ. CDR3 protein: CASSSPGAGPKSYEQYF. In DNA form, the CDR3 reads TGCGCCAGCAGCTCCCCCGGGGCAGGCCCAAAATCCTACGAGCAGTACTTC.

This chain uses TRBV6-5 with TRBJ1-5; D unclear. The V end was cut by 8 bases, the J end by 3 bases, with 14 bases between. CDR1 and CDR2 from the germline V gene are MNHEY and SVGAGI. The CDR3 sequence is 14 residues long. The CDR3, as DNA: TGTGCCAGCCACACGACGGGTTCCAATCAGCCCCAGCATTTT. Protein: CASHTTGSNQPQHF.

CDR3 bases: TGTGCCAGCAGCCTACGGAAGGGGGAAACGAGCTACGAGCAGTACTTC. Translated: CASSLRKGETSYEQYF. J is TRBJ2-7 and V is TRBV6-6; maybe TRBD1 (6 bases). CDR1 and CDR2 (germline): MNHNY, SVGAGI (reference sequence). The CDR3 loop spans 16 amino acids. With 6 bases removed from V and 3 bases from J, the gap between germline ends came to 21 bases.

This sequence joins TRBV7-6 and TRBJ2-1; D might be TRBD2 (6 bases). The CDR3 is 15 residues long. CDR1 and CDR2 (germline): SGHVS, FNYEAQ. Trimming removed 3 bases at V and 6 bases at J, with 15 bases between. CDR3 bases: TGTGCCAGCAGCTTCTCCCGGGAGTTGAGCAATGAGCAGTTCTTC. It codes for CASSFSRELSNEQFF.

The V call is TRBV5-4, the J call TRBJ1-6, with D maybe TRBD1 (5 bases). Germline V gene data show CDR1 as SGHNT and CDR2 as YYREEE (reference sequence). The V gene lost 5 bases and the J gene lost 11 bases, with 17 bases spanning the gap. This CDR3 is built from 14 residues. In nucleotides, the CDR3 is TGTGCCAGCAGAGGGGTTGGGGGGAAGGCACCCCTCCACTTT. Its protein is CASRGVGGKAPLHF.

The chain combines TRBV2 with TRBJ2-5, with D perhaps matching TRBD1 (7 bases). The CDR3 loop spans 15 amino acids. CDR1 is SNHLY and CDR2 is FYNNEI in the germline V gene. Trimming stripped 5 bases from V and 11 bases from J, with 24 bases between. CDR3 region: CASSTQGQRATLQYF. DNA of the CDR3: TGTGCCAGCAGTACACAGGGGCAGCGGGCCACGTTGCAGTACTTC. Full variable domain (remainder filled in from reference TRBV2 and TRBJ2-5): EPEVTQTPSHQVTQMGQEVILRCVPISNHLYFYWYRQILGQKVEFLVSFYNNEISEKSEIFDDQFSVERPDGSNFTLKIRSTKLEDSAMYFCASSTQGQRATLQYFGPGTRLLVL.

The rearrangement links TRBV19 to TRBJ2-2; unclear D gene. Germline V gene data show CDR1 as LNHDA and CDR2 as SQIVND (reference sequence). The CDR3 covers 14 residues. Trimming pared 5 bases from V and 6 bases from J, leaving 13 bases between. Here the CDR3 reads CASSLPYMSGELFF. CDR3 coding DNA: TGTGCCAGTAGTCTCCCTTACATGTCCGGGGAGCTGTTTTTT.

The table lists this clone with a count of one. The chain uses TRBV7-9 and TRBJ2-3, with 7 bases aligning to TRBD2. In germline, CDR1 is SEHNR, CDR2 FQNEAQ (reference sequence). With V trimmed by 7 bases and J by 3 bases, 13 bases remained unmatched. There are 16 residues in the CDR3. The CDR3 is CASTVSGLGGTDTQYF. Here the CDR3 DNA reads TGTGCCAGCACCGTTTCCGGGCTCGGGGGGACAGATACGCAGTATTTT.

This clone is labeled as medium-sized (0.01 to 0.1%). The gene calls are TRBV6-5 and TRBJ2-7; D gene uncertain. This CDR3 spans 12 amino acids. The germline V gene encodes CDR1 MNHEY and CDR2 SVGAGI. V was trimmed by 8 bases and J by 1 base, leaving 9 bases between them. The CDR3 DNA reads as TGTGCCAGCCAGAACAATTCCTACGAGCAGTACTTC. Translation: CASQNNSYEQYF.

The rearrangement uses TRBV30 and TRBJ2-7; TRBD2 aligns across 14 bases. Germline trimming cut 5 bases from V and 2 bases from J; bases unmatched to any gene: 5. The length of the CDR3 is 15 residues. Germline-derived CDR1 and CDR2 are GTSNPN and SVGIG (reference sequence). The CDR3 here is CAWHPGLAGAYEQYF. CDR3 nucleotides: TGTGCCTGGCACCCGGGACTAGCGGGAGCCTACGAGCAGTACTTC. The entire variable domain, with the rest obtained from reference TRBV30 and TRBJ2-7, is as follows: SQTIHQWPATLVQPVGSPLSLECTVEGTSNPNLYWYRQAAGRGLQLLFYSVGIGQISSEVPQNLSASRPQDRQFILSSKKLLLSDSGFYLCAWHPGLAGAYEQYFGPGTRLTVT.

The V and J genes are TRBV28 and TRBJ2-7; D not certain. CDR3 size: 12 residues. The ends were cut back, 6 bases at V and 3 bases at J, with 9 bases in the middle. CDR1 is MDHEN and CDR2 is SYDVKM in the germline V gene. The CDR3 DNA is TGTGCCAGCAGCCGTGTAAACTACGAGCAGTACTTC. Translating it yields CASSRVNYEQYF.

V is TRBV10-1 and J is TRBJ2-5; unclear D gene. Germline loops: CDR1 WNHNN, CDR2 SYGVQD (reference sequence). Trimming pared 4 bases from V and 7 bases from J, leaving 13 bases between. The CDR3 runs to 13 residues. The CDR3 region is CASSAGPLWTQYF. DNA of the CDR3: TGCGCCAGCAGTGCCGGGCCATTGTGGACCCAGTACTTC.

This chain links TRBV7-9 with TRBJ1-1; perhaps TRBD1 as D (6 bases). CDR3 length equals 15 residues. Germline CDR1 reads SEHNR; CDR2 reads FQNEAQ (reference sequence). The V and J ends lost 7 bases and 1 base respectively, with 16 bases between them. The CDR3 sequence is CASTSKGEGNTEAFF. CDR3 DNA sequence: TGTGCCAGCACCTCAAAGGGGGAGGGGAACACTGAAGCTTTCTTT.

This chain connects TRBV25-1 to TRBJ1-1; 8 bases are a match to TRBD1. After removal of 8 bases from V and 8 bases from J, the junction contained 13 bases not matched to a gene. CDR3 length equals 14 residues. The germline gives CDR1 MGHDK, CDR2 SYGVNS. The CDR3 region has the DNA TGTGCCAGCCATCAGACGGGACAGGCACCCGAAGCTTTCTTT. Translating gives CASHQTGQAPEAFF.

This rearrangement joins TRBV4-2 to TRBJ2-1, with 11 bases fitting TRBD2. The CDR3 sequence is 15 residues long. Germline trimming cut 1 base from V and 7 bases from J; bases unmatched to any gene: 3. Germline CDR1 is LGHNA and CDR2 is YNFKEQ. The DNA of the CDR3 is TGTGCCAGCAGCCAAGCCGCTAGCGGGAGGAATGAGCAGTTCTTC. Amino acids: CASSQAASGRNEQFF.

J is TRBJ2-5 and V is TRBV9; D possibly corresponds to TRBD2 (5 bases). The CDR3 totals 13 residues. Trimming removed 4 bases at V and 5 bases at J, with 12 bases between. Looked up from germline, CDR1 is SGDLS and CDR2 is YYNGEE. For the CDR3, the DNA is TGTGCCAGCAGCCAGCGGCTATGGGAGACCCAGTACTTC. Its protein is CASSQRLWETQYF.

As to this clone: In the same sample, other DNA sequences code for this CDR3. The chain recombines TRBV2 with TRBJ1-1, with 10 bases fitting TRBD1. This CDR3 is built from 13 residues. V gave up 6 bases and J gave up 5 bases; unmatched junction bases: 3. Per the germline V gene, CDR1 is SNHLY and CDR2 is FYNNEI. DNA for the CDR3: TGTGCCAGCAGAGGGACAGGGGTAACTGAAGCTTTCTTT. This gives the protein CASRGTGVTEAFF.

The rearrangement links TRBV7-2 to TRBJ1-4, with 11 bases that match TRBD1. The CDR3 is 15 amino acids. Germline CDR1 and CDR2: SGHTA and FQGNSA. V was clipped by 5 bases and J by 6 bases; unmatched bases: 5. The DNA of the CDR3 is TGTGCCAGCAGCAAACCGGGACAGGGGGATGAAAAACTGTTTTTT. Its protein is CASSKPGQGDEKLFF.